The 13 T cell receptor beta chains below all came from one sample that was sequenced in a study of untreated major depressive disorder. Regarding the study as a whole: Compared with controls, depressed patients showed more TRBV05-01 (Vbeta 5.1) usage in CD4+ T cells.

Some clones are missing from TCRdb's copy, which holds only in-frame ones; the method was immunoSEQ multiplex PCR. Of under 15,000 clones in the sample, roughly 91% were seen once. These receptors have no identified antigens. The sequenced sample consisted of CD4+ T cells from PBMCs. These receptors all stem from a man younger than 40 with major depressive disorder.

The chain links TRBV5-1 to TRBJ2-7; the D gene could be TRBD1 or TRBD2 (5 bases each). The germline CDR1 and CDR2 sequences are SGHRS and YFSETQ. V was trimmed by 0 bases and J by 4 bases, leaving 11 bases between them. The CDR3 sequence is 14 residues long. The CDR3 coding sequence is TGCGCCAGCAGCTTGGGGGACGTTGGGTACGAGCAGTACTTC. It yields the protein CASSLGDVGYEQYF.

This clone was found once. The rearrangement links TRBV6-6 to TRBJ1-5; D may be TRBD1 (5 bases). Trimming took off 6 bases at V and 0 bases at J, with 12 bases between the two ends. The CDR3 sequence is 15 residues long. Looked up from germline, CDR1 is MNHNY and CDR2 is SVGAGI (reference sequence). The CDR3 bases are TGTGCCAGCAGCATCCAGGGATATAGCAATCAGCCCCAGCATTTT. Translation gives CASSIQGYSNQPQHF.

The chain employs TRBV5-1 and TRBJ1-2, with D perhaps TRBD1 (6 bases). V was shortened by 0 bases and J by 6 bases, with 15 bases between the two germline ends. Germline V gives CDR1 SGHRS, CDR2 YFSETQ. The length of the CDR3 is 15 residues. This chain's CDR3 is CASSLGGQTVDGYTF. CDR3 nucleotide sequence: TGCGCCAGCAGCTTGGGGGGACAAACCGTCGATGGCTACACCTTC.

The CDR3 DNA is TGTGCTAGTGGTTGGGGGAGGGGTATAGGTCAGCCCCAGCATTTT. Amino acid sequence: CASGWGRGIGQPQHF. V gene TRBV12-5 combines with J gene TRBJ1-5; weak D call: TRBD1 (5 bases). The CDR3 runs to 15 residues. V dropped 4 bases and J dropped 6 bases, with 16 bases sitting between them. Germline V gene data show CDR1 as LGHNT and CDR2 as FRNRAP.

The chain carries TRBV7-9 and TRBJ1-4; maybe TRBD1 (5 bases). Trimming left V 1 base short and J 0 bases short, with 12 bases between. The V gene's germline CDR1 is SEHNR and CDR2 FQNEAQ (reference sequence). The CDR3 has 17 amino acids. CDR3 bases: TGTGCCAGCAGCTTAGGGCAGGGCCGCGCAACTAATGAAAAACTGTTTTTT. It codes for CASSLGQGRATNEKLFF.

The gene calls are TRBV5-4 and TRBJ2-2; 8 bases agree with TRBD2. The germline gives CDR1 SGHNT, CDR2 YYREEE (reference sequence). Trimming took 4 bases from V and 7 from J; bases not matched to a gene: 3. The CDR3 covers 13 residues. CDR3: CASSPGTSGELFF. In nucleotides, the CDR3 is TGTGCCAGCAGCCCCGGGACTAGCGGGGAGCTGTTTTTT.

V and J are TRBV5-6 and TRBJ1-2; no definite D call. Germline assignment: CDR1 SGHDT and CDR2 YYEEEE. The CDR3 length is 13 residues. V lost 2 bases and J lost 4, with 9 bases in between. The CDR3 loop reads CASSLGRGYGYTF. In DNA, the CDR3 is TGTGCCAGCAGCTTAGGGCGTGGCTATGGCTACACCTTC.

CDR3 region: CASSLVLDTRTDTQYF. The CDR3 coding sequence is TGTGCCAGCAGCTTGGTATTGGACACTCGCACAGATACGCAGTATTTT. The gene calls are TRBV5-6 and TRBJ2-3, with D possibly being TRBD1 (5 bases). Trimming cost V 0 bases and J 1 base, with 12 bases left between them. CDR3 length: 16 residues. CDR1 and CDR2 (germline): SGHDT, YYEEEE.

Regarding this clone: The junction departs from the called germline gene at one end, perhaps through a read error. The CDR3 here is CASSEAPGENGVQGSF. The DNA for the CDR3 is TGTGCCAGCAGTGAAGCTCCCGGGGAGAACGGGGTTCAAGGGAGCTTC. The chain is built from TRBV2 and TRBJ2-7; D might be TRBD2 (5 bases). Germline CDR1 SNHLY, CDR2 FYNNEI. CDR3 length: 16 residues.

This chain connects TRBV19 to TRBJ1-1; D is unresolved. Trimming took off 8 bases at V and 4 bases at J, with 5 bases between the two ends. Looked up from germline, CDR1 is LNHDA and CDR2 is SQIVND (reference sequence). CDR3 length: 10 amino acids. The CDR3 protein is CASGFTEAFF. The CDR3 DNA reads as TGTGCCAGTGGGTTCACTGAAGCTTTCTTT. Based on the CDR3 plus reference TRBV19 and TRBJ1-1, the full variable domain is DGGITQSPKYLFRKEGQNVTLSCEQNLNHDAMYWYRQDPGQGLRLIYYSQIVNDFQKGDIAEGYSVSREKKESFPLTVTSAQKNPTAFYLCASGFTEAFFGQGTRLTVV.

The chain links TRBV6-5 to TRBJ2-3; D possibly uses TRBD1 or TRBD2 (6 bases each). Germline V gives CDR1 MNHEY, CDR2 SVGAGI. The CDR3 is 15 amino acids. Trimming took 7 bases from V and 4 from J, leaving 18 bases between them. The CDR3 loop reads CASNAFPGGPDTQYF. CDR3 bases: TGTGCCAGCAACGCCTTCCCCGGGGGCCCAGATACGCAGTATTTT.

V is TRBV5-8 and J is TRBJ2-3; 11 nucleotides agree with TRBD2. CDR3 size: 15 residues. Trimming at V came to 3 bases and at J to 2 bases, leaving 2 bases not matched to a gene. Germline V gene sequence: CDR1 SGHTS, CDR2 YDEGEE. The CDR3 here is CASSSSGGTTDTQYF. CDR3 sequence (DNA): TGTGCCAGCAGCTCTAGCGGGGGGACCACAGATACGCAGTATTTT.

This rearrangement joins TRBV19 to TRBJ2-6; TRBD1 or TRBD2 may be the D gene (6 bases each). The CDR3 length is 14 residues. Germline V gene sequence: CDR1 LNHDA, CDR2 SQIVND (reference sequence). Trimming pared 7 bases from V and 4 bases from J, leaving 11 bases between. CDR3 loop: CASNREAGANVLTF. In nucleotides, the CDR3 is TGTGCCAGTAACAGGGAGGCCGGGGCCAACGTCCTGACTTTC.